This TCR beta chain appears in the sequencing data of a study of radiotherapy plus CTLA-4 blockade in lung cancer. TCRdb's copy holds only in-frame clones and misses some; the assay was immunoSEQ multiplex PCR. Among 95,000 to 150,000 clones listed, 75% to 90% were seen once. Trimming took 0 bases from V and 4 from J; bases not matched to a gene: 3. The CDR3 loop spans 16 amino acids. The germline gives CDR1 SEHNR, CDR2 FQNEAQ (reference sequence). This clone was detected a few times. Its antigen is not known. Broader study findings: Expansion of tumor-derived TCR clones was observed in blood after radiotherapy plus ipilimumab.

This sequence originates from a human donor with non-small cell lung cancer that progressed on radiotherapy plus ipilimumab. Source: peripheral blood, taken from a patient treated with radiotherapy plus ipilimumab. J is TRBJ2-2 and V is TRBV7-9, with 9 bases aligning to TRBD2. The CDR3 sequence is CASSLAGGRATGELFF. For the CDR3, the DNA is TGTGCCAGCAGCTTAGCTGGCGGGAGGGCCACCGGGGAGCTGTTTTTT.